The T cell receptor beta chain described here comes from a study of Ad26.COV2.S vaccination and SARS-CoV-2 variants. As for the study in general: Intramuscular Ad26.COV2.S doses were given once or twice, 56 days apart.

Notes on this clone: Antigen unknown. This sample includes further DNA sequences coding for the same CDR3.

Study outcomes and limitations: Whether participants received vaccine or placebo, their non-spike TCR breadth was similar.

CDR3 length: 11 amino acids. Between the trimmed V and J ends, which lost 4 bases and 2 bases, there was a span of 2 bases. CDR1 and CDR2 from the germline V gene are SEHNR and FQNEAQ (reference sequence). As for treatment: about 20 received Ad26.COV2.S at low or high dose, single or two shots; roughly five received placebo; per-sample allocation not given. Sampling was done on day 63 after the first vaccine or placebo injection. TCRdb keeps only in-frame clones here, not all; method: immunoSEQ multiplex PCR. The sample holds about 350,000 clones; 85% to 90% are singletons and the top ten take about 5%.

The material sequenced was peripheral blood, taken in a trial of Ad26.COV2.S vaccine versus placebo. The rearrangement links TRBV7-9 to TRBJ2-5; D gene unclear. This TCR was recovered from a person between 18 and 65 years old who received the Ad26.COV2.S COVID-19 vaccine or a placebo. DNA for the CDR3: TGTGCCAGCAGCTCGCAAGAGACCCAGTACTTC. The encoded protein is CASSSQETQYF.